Detailed here is one TCR beta chain. The target of this receptor is not known. The input lacks base qualities; no much larger clone sits a single base away. Patients with autoimmune disease history or receiving systemic immunosuppression were excluded from the trial. Peripheral blood for TCR sequencing was drawn from every dose cohort at baseline, at cycle 4 day 1 and at cycle 7 day 1. The samples were drawn from a first-in-human, open-label, multicenter phase I dose-escalation trial of ivuxolimab. Adults with locally advanced or metastatic melanoma, renal cell, hepatocellular, or head and neck squamous cell carcinoma were enrolled in the trial. CD4+ and CD8+ T cells were sorted separately from peripheral blood before TCR sequencing. The data belong to a study of OX40 agonist ivuxolimab in advanced cancers. Background on the whole study: Ivuxolimab was an agonistic, fully human IgG2 monoclonal antibody directed against OX40 (CD134), a costimulatory receptor. Prior anti-PD-1, anti-PD-L1 or anti-CTLA-4 therapy was permitted, and less than 45% of dose-escalation patients had received checkpoint inhibitors. The point of sequencing TCRbeta in the periphery was to test whether ivuxolimab changed TCR sequence diversity and drove clonal T-cell expansion. A male proportion of 82.7% and a mean age of approximately 60 years, ranging from 23 to 79, were recorded for the dose-escalation cohort. The paper covers the monotherapy dose-escalation part of the phase I ivuxolimab trial, which included N of about 56 patients. Of the approximately 50 dose-escalation patients, hepatocellular carcinoma was present in around 20, melanoma in around 15, renal cell carcinoma in 9 and head and neck cancer in 9. Intravenous ivuxolimab was administered to patients every 2 weeks at six dose levels: 0.01, 0.1, 0.3, 1.5, 3 and 10 mg/kg. Three dose-escalation patients achieved partial responses, one with hepatocellular carcinoma and two with cutaneous melanoma.

The research as a whole found: Low levels of normalized T-cell clonal expansion were also shown by some nonresponding patients. At doses of 0.1 to 3.0 mg/kg, clonal expansion of both CD4+ and CD8+ T cells in blood was seen between baseline and week 6. On average, CD8+ T cells showed more expanded clones than CD4+ T cells after ivuxolimab. The antigen specificity of the peripheral T cells that underwent clonal expansion was not determined. In partial responders in the 0.1-3.0 mg/kg groups, normalized peripheral clonal expansion was found to be among the lowest, especially among CD8+ T cells.

For sequencing of the TCRbeta CDR3 region, genomic DNA was extracted from the sorted cells. TCRbeta CDR3 regions were sequenced using the immunoSEQ Assay. This immuneACCESS table, as held by TCRdb, lists in-frame sequences with V and J called but not all clones. Of the missing ones, under half trace to an unresolved V gene in checked studies; the others have no known cause. In this sample the table shows around 54,000 clones, approximately 94% of which occur a single time. The ten largest clonotypes hold 12% of the sample. The CDR3 sequence holds 16 residues, the cysteine and phenylalanine included. CDR3 DNA is the only sequence kept; it has 48 bases, read in frame from the first base. As encoded in the germline V gene (reference sequence), CDR1 is MNHEY while CDR2 is SMNVEV. Compared with germline, V lacks 5 bases and J lacks 3 bases; bases without a gene match: 9.

The sequence links TRBV27 to TRBJ2-1; 8 middle bases align to TRBD2. This sequence was found in an adult with an advanced solid tumor such as melanoma, head and neck, liver or kidney cancer. The material was CD4+ or CD8+ T cells sorted from blood, obtained in a trial of the OX40 agonist ivuxolimab. The CDR3 region reads CASSKTGLAGYNEQFF. The nucleotides are TGTGCCAGCAGTAAAACCGGACTAGCTGGCTACAATGAGCAGTTCTTC.